Sequencing of this TCR beta chain was carried out in a study of blood T cell repertoires in COVID-19. Sequencing used immunoSEQ multiplex PCR; TCRdb keeps in-frame clones, though not all of them. The sample shows about 20,000 clones, roughly 90% of them seen only once. V dropped 4 bases and J dropped 5 bases, with 8 bases sitting between them. There are 12 residues in the CDR3. Sequenced material: peripheral blood. The source is a woman in her fifties or sixties with active COVID-19. The genes are TRBV12-3 or TRBV12-4 and TRBJ1-1, with D tentatively TRBD1 (6 bases). CDR3 protein: CASSYTGTEAFF. For the CDR3, the DNA is TGTGCCAGCAGTTATACAGGGACTGAAGCTTTCTTT.